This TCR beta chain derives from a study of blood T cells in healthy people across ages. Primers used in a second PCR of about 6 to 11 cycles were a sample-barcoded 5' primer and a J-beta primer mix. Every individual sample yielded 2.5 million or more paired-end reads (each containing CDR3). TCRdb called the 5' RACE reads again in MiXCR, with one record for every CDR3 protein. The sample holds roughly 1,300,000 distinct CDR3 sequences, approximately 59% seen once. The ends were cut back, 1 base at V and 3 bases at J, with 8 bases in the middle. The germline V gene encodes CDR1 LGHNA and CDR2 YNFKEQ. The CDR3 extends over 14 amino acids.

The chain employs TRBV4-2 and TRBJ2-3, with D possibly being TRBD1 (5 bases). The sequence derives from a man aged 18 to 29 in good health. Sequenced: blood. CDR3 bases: TGTGCCAGCAGCCAAGTGGACACTACAGATACGCAGTATTTT. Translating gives CASSQVDTTDTQYF.